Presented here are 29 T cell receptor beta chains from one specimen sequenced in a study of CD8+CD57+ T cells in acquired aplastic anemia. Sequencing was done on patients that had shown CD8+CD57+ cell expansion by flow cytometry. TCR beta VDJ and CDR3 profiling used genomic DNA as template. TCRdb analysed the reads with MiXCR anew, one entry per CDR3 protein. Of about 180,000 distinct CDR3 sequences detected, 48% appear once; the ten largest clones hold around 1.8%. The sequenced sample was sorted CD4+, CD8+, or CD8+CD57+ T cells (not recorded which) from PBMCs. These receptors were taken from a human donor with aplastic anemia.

Written as DNA, the CDR3 is TGTGCCAGTAGTATAGCCGGGACGGACTATGGCTACACCTTC. Translation: CASSIAGTDYGYTF. The V call is TRBV19, the J call TRBJ1-2; D is possibly TRBD1 (5 bases). The V end lost 1 base, the J end lost 3 bases, and 9 bases lay between the germline ends. The CDR3 has 14 residues. Germline V gives CDR1 LNHDA, CDR2 SQIVND (reference sequence).

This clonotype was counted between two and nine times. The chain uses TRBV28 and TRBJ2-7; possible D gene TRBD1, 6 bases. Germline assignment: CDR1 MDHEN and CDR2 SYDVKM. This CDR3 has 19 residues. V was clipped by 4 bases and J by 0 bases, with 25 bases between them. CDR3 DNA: TGTGCCAGCAGTTCCCCGTTTGGGGCAGGGGCCCAAATCTCCTACGAGCAGTACTTC. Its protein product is CASSSPFGAGAQISYEQYF.

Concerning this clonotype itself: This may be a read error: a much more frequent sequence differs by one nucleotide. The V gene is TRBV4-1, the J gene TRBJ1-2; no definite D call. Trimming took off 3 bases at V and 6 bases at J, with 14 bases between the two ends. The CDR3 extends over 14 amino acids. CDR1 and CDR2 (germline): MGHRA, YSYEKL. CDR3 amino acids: CASSHPVGDHGYTF. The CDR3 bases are TGCGCCAGCAGCCATCCTGTAGGAGACCATGGCTACACCTTC.

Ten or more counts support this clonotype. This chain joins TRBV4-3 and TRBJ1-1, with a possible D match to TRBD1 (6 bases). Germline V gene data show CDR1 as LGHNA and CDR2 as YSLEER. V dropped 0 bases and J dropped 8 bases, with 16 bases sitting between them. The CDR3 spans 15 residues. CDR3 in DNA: TGCGCCAGCAGCCAAGATGACGGCAGGGGTTACGAAGCTTTCTTT. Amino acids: CASSQDDGRGYEAFF.

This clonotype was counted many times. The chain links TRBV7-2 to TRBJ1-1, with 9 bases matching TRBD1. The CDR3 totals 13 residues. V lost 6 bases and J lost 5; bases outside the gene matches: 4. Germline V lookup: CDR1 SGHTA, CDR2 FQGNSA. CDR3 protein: CASRATGGTEAFF. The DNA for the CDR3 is TGTGCCAGCAGGGCGACAGGGGGGACTGAAGCTTTCTTT.

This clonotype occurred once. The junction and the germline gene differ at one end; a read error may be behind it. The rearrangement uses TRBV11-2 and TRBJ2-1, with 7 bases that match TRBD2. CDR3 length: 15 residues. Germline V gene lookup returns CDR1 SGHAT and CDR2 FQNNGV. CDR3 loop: CSVRGGGGAYNEQFF. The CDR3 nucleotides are TGCAGCGTTCGGGGAGGCGGGGGAGCATACAATGAGCAGTTCTTC.

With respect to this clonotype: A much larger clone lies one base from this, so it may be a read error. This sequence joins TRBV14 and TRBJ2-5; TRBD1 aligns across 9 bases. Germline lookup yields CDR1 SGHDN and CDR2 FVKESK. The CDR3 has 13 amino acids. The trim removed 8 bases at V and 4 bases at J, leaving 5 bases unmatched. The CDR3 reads CASSQGASETQYF. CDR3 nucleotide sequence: TGTGCCAGCTCACAGGGGGCTTCAGAGACCCAGTACTTC.

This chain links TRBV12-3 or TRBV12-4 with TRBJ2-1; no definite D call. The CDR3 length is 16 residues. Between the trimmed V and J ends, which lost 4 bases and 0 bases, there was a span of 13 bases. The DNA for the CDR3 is TGTGCCAGCAGTTCCTCTATGTTAATCTCCTACAATGAGCAGTTCTTC. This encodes CASSSSMLISYNEQFF.

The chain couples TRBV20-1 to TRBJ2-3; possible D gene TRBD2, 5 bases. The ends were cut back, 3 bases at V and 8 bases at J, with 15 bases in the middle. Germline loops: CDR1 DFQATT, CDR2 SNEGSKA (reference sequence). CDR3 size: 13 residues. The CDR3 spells CSASIEGRSTQYF. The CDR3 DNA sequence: TGCAGTGCTAGTATCGAGGGCCGCAGTACGCAGTATTTT.

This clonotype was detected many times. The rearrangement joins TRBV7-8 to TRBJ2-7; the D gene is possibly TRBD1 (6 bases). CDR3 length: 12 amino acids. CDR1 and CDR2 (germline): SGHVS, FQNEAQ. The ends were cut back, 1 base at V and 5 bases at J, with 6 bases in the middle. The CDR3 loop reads CASSLEGDEQYF. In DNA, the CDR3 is TGTGCCAGCAGCTTAGAGGGGGACGAGCAGTACTTC.

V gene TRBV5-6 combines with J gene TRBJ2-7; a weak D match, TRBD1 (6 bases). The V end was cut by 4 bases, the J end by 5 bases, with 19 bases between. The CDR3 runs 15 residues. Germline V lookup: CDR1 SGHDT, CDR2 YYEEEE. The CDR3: CASSQTGLRFDEQYF. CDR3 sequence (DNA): TGTGCCAGCAGCCAGACAGGTCTAAGATTTGACGAGCAGTACTTC.

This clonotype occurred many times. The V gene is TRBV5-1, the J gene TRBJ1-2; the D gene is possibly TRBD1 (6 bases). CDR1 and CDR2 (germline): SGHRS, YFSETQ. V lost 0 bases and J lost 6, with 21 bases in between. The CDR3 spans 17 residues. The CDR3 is CASSLAFGGASEDGYTF. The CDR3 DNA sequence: TGCGCCAGCAGCTTGGCCTTTGGGGGGGCCAGTGAGGATGGCTACACCTTC.

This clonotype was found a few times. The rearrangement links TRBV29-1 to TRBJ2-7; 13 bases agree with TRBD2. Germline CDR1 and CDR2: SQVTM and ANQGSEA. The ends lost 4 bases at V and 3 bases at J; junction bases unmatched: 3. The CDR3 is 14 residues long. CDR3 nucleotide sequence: TGCAGCGTTGCCCGGACTAGCGGGGGCTACGAGCAGTACTTC. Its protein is CSVARTSGGYEQYF.

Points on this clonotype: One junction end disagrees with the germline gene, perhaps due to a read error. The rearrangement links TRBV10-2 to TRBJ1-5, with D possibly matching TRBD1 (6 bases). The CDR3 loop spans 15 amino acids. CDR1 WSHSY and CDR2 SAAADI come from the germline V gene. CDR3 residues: CASSRAHRDNQPQHF. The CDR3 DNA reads TGTGCCAGCAGCAGGGCGCACAGGGACAATCAGCCCCAGCATTTT.

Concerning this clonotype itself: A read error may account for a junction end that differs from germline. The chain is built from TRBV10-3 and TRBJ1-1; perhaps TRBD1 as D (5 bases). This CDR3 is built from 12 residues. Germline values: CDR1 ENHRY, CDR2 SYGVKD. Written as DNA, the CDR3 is TGTGCCATCAGTAAGTCGGGACCTGAAGCTTTCTTT. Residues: CAISKSGPEAFF.

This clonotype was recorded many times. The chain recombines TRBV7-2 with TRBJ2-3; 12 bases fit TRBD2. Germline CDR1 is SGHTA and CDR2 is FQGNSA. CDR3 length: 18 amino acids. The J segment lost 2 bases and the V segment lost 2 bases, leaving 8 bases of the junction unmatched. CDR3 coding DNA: TGTGCCAGCAGCTTATCGGGGACTAGCGGGTCGACCACAGATACGCAGTATTTT. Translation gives CASSLSGTSGSTTDTQYF.

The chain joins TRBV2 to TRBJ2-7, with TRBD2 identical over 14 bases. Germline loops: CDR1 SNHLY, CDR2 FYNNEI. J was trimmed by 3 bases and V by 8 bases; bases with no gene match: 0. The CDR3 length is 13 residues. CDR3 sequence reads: CASGLAGGYEQYF. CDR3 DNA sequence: TGTGCCAGCGGACTAGCGGGAGGCTACGAGCAGTACTTC.

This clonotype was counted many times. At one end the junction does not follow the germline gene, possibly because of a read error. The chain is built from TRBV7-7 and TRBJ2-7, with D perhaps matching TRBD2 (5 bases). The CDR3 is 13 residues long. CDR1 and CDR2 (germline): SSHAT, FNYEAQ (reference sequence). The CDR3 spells CASSPLGIHEQYF. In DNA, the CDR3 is TGTGCTAGCAGCCCCCTCGGGATCCACGAGCAGTACTTC.

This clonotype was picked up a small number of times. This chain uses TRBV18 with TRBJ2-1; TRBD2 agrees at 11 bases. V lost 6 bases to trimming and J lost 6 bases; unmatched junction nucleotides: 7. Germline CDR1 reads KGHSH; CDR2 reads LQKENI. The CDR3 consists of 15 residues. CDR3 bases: TGTGCCAGCTCCCTTAGCGGGAGGGCAGGCAATGAGCAGTTCTTC. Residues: CASSLSGRAGNEQFF.

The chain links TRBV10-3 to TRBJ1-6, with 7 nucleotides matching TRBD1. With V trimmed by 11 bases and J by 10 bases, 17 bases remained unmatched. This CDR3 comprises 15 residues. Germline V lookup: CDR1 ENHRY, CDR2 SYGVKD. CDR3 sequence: CAAHDGTDVASPLHF. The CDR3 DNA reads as TGTGCCGCTCATGACGGGACAGATGTCGCGTCACCCCTCCACTTT.

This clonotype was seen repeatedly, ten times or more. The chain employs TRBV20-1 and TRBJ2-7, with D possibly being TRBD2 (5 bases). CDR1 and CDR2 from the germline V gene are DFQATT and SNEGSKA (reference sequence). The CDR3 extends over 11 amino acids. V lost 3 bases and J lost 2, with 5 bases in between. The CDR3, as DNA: TGCAGTGCTAGCGGGGCCTACGAGCAGTACTTC. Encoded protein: CSASGAYEQYF.

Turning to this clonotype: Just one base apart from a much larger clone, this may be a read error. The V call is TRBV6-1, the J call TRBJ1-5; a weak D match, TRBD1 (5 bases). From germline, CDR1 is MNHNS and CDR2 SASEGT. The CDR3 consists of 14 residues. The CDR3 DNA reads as TGTGCCAGCAAGGCCCCAGGGAGCAATCAGCCCCGGCATTTT. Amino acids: CASKAPGSNQPRHF.

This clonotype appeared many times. This CDR3 is CSVEGQGGTLEQFF. CDR3 DNA sequence: TGCAGCGTTGAGGGACAGGGGGGGACACTCGAGCAGTTCTTC. V gene TRBV29-1 combines with J gene TRBJ2-1; 11 nucleotides agree with TRBD1. The germline V gene has CDR1 SQVTM and CDR2 ANQGSEA. V shed 3 bases, J shed 10 bases, and the junction held 8 bases outside the gene matches. The CDR3 has 14 amino acids.

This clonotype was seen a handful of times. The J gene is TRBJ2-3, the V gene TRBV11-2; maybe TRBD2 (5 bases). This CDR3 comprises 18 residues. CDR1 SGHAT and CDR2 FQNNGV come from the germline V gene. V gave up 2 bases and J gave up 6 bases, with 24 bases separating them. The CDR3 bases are TGTGCCAGCAGCTTACTAACCGGGGTGCGGGCCCGCGGGGATACGCAGTATTTT. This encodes CASSLLTGVRARGDTQYF.

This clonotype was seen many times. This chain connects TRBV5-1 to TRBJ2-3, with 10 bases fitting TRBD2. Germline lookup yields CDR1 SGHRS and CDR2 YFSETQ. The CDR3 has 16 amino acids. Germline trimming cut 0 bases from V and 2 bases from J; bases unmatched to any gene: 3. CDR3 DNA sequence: TGCGCCAGCAGCTTGGCTAGCGGGGGAATCACAGATACGCAGTATTTT. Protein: CASSLASGGITDTQYF.

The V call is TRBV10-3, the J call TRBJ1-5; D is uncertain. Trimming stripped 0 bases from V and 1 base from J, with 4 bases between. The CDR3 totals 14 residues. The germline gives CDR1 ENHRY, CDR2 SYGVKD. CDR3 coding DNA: TGTGCCATCAGTGAGTCGGAGAGCAATCAGCCCCAGCATTTT. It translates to CAISESESNQPQHF.

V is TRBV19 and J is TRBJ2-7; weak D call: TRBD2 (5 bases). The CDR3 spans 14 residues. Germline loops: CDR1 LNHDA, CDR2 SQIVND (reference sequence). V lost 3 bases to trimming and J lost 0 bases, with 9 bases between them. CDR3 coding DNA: TGTGCCAGTAGTATTAGGACTCCCTCCTACGAGCAGTACTTC. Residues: CASSIRTPSYEQYF.

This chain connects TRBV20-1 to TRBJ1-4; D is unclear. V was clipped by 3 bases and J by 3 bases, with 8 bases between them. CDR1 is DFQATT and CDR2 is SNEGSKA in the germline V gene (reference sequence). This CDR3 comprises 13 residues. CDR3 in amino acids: CSASLGPNEKLFF. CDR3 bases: TGCAGTGCTAGCCTCGGGCCTAATGAAAAACTGTTTTTT.

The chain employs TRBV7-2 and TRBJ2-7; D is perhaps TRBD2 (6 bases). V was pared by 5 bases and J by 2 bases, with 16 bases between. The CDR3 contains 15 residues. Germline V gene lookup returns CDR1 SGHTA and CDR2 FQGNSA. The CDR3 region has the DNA TGTGCCAGCAGCCCGCGGTGGGGCGGGACCTACGAGCAGTACTTC. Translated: CASSPRWGGTYEQYF.